A selection of T cell receptor beta chains follows, all from one sample in a study of control samples from healthy donors and cancer patients. The protocol was immunoSEQ multiplex PCR, while the TCRdb copy is restricted to in-frame clones and leaves out a portion. The sample contains roughly 150,000 clones, over 85% of which appear only once. Sequencing was carried out using blood. These receptors originate from a man in his fifties or sixties in good health. CDR3s include the opening cysteine and the closing phenylalanine or tryptophan. The D gene is left open where the match is weak.

TRBV28 | NA | CASLKYPGNLYGYTF
TRBV27 | NA | CASSRKTGSTEAFF
TRBV6-5 | NA | CASRIGMGNQPQHF
TRBV6-6 | NA | CASSSGGALYEQYF
TRBV9 | NA | CASSRVFSTGELFF
TRBV29-1 | NA | CSVGPRVGTGELFF
TRBV5-1 | NA | CASSLVGDPYNEQFF
TRBV14 | NA | CASSPPGGASTEAFF
TRBV27 | TRBD1 | CASSSQQGRSGNQPQHF
TRBV6-6 | NA | CASSYSDSTEAFF
TRBV14 | NA | CASSQRQGRTEAFF
TRBV30 | NA | CAWSGGQPGNTIYF
TRBV27 | TRBD2 | CASSLGTTFGELFF
TRBV4-1 | NA | CASSQGLAYEQYF
TRBV5-1 | NA | CASSSGGPLGNEQYF
TRBV6-2/TRBV6-3 | NA | CASSYGRTTDTQYF
TRBV11-2 | NA | CASSLDRPYEQYF
TRBV7-9 | NA | CASSLAGRASAEAFF
TRBV10-2 | TRBD2 | CASRTQGVLAGVRETQYF
TRBV15 | TRBD2 | CATSRDPGVAGWRDTQYF
TRBV6-2/TRBV6-3 | NA | CASSRTGPYGYTF
TRBV11-2 | TRBD1 | CASSFLYQGEETQYF
TRBV7-9 | TRBD2 | CASSLVGSGGNEQFF
TRBV5-1 | NA | CASSLESHPGHEQFF
TRBV9 | TRBD2 | CASSPRSSGTSYEQYF
TRBV5-1 | TRBD1 | CASSSQGARTDTQYF
TRBV2 | NA | CASSLSYEQYF
TRBV5-4 | NA | CASSLLAGTYNEQFF
TRBV28 | TRBD1 | CASSSTGEETQYF
TRBV7-8 | NA | CASSLERISNQPQHF
TRBV2 | TRBD1 | CASSAPGGDGGTKNIQYF
TRBV6-4 | TRBD1 | CASSDSDRVNEQFF
TRBV19 | TRBD2 | CASSYPAGGFKNIQYF
TRBV12-3/TRBV12-4 | NA | CASSPQQNTEAFF
TRBV5-4 | NA | CASSRGQGNTGELFF
TRBV28 | NA | CASSLSRDSTDTQYF
TRBV29-1 | NA | CSVESPEGPGLYEQYF
TRBV7-6 | NA | CASSLGEGGIAEAFF
TRBV7-2 | TRBD1 | CASSRRDSKNIQYF
TRBV28 | TRBD1 | CAANRGYEQYF
TRBV27 | NA | CASSLSRQPGNTIYF
TRBV19 | NA | CASSIGGRAEAFF
TRBV6-5 | TRBD2 | CASSRTSGSKQYF
TRBV5-1 | NA | CASGPSGDGNEKLFF
TRBV28 | NA | CASIKEGGNQPQHF
TRBV29-1 | NA | CSVDQGYTSAEAFF
TRBV21-1 | NA | CASSNSIPGQGGEKLFF
TRBV9 | NA | CASSVSSGSYEQYF
TRBV2 | NA | CASSQHLNTEAFF
TRBV7-9 | NA | CASSPPGHSNEKLFF
TRBV7-2 | TRBD2 | CASSLRTSGSYQETQYF
TRBV5-1 | TRBD1 | CASSLEGQGVDEAFF
TRBV19 | NA | CASSVTGPGELFF